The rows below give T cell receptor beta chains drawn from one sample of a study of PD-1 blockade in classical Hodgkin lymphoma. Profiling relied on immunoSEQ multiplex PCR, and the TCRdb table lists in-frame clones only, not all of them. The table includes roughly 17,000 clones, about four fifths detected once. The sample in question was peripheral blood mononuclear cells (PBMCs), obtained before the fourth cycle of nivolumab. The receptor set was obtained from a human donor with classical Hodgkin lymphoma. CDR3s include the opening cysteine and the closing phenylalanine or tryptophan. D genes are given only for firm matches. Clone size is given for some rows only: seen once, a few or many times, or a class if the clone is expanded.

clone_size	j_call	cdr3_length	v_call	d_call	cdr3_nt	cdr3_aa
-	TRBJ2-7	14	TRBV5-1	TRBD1	TGCGCCAGCAACACGGGACAGGGTTTCTACGAGCAGTACTTC	CASNTGQGFYEQYF
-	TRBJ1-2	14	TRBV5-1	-	TGCGCCAGCAGCTTGAACGCAGCGAACTATGGCTACACCTTC	CASSLNAANYGYTF
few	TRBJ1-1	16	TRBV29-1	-	TGCAGCGTTGTAAGTTTAGGACGGGGGGGTTTTGGTGAAGCTTTCTTT	CSVVSLGRGGFGEAFF
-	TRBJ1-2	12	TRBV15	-	TGTGCCACCAGATCACCTAACTATGGCTACACCTTC	CATRSPNYGYTF
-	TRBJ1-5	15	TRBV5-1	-	TGCGCCAGCAGCTTGGGGAGGTTGGGAGGGCAGCCCCAGCATTTT	CASSLGRLGGQPQHF
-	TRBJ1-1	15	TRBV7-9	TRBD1	TGTGCCAGCAGCGCGGAGGACAGGGCTAACACTGAAGCTTTCTTT	CASSAEDRANTEAFF
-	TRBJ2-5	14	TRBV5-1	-	TGCGCCAGCAGCTTGGCGAAGTACCAAGAGACCCAGTACTTC	CASSLAKYQETQYF
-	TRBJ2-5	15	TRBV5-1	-	TGCGCCAGCAGCCCGCAGGGAGGGGGGGAAGAGACCCAGTACTTC	CASSPQGGGEETQYF
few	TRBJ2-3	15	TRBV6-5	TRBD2	TGTGCCAGCATGAGACTAGCGAAGAGCACAGATACGCAGTATTTT	CASMRLAKSTDTQYF
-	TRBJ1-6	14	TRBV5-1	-	TGCGCCAGCAGCCTCGGGACGGACAATACACCCCTCCACTTT	CASSLGTDNTPLHF
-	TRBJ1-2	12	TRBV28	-	TGTGCCAGCAGTATCCCGACAGATGGCTACACCTTC	CASSIPTDGYTF
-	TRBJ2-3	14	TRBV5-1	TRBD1	TGCGCCAGCAGCTTGGGCAGGGGGCTAGATACGCAGTATTTT	CASSLGRGLDTQYF
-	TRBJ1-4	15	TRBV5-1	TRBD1	TGCGCCAGCAGCCCGATGGGGACAGGGAATGAAAAACTGTTTTTT	CASSPMGTGNEKLFF
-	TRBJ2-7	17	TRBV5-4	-	TGTGCCAGCAGCCTTCGGACTAGGGGGAACTCACCCTACGAGCAGTACTTC	CASSLRTRGNSPYEQYF
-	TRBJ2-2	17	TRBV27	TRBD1	TGTGCCAGCAGCAAAAATCCCGGGACAGGGAACACCGGGGAGCTGTTTTTT	CASSKNPGTGNTGELFF
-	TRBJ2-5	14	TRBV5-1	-	TGCGCCAGCAGCACTGGTGGGGGTTCGGAGACCCAGTACTTC	CASSTGGGSETQYF
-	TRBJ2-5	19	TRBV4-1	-	TGCGCCAGCAGCCAAGATAACATCAAGGGGGGGGGCCCCCAAGAGACCCAGTACTTC	CASSQDNIKGGGPQETQYF
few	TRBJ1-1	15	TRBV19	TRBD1	TGTGCCAGTAGTATAGGGGGACAGATTAACACTGAAGCTTTCTTT	CASSIGGQINTEAFF
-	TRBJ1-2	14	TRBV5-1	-	TGCGCCAGCAGCTTGATGGCAGGTGACTATGGCTACACCTTC	CASSLMAGDYGYTF
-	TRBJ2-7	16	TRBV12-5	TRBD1	TGTGCTAGTGGTTTGGACAGGGGATTTCCATGGGCCGAGCAGTACTTC	CASGLDRGFPWAEQYF
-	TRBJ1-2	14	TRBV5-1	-	TGCGCCAGCAGCTTGGCCAAGGCAGACTATGGCTACACCTTC	CASSLAKADYGYTF
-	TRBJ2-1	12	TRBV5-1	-	TGCGCCAGCAGCTTGTTGGAGGATGAGCAGTTCTTC	CASSLLEDEQFF
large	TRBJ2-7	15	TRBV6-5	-	TGTGCCAGCAGTCCCCAAACAGGGACCATATACGAGCAGTACTTC	CASSPQTGTIYEQYF
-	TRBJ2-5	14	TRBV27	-	TGTGCCAGCAGCCGCGTCGGGGGACAAGAGACCCAGTACTTC	CASSRVGGQETQYF
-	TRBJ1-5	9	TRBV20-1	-	TGCAGTGCTAGAGTACCCCAGCATTTT	CSARVPQHF
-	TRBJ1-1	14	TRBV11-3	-	TGTGCCAGCAGCCCACACCGGACAGCCCATGAAGCTTTCTTT	CASSPHRTAHEAFF
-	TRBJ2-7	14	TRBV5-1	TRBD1	TGCGCCAGCAGCTTGGGGGGGACAGCCTACGAGCAGTACTTC	CASSLGGTAYEQYF
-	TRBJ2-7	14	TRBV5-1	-	TGCGCCAGCAGCTTGGATAGCGATCGCTACGAGCAGTACTTC	CASSLDSDRYEQYF
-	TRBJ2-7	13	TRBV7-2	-	TGTGCCAGCAGTTACTCGGGGGCGCTCCCAACACACTTC	CASSYSGALPTHF
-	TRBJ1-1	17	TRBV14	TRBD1	TGTGCCAGCAGCCCTGGACAGGGGGCGCTTCTCGGCACTGAAGCTTTCTTT	CASSPGQGALLGTEAFF
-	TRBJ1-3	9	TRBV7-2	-	TGTGCGGCTGGAAACACCATATATTTT	CAAGNTIYF
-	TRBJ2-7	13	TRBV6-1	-	TGTGCCAGCTCCGGGTCCGTCTCCTACGAGCAGTACTTC	CASSGSVSYEQYF
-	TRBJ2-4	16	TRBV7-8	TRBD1	TGTGCCAGCAGCCTCCTCGGACAGGGGGCCAAAAACATTCAGTACTTC	CASSLLGQGAKNIQYF
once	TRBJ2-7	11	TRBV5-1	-	TGCGCCAGCAGCTTGCAGGACGAGCAGTACTTC	CASSLQDEQYF
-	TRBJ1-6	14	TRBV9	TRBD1	TGTGCCAGCACCCCAGGGGGACAAAATTCACCCCTCCACTTT	CASTPGGQNSPLHF
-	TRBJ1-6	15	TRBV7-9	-	TGTGCCAGCAGCCAGTTTGACGGCGCTAGTTCACCCCTCCACTTT	CASSQFDGASSPLHF
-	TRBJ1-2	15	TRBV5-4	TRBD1	TGTGCCAGCAGCTTGCCCCGGGACAGCCTGTACGGCTACACCTTC	CASSLPRDSLYGYTF
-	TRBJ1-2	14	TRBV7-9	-	TGTGCCAGCAGCTTAGACACAGCGAACTATGGCTACACCTTC	CASSLDTANYGYTF
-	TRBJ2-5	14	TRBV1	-	TGCACCAGCAGCCAAGATACCTACCAAGAGACCCAGTACTTC	CTSSQDTYQETQYF
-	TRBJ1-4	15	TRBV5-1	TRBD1	TGCGCCAGCAGCTTGGCTCAGGGGGGGAATGAAAAACTGTTTTTT	CASSLAQGGNEKLFF
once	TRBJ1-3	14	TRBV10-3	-	TGTGCCACCGACGAGAGGACCTCTGGAAACACCATATATTTT	CATDERTSGNTIYF
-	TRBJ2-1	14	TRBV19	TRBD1	TGTGCCAGTAGTAACAGGGGCTCCTACAATGAGCAGTTCTTC	CASSNRGSYNEQFF
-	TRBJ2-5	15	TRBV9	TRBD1	TGTGCCAGCAGCGATCGGACAGGGGGCAGCGAGACCCAGTACTTC	CASSDRTGGSETQYF
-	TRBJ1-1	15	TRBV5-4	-	TGTGCCAGCAGTTTAACGGGAATTGGCGACACTGAAGCTTTCTTT	CASSLTGIGDTEAFF
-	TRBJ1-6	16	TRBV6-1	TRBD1	TGTGCCAGCAGTGTCTTCGGGACAGGGAATAATTCACCCCTCCACTTT	CASSVFGTGNNSPLHF
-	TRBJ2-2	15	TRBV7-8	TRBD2	TGTGCCAGCAGCTTAGACGGGGGGGCTACCGGGGAGCTGTTTTTT	CASSLDGGATGELFF